These T cell receptor beta chains were read from a single sample in a study of cytomegalovirus exposure and HLA in healthy donors. Assay: immunoSEQ multiplex PCR; the TCRdb copy retains only in-frame clones and omits some. In the table there are approximately 75,000 clones, about 79% of which are singletons. Material for sequencing was PBMCs. The receptors derive from a man between 70 and 80 years old in good health and CMV-seropositive. The conserved cysteine and the conserved F or W are not part of the CDR3 here.

TRBV10-2	TRBJ2-1	ASSELNEQF
TRBV28	TRBJ2-1	ASSLGLSSYNEQF
TRBV7-2	TRBJ2-3	ASSSQGDTQY
TRBV5-1	TRBJ2-3	ASSFGQGTSTDTQY
TRBV5-4	TRBJ2-1	ASSYPKTDRGNEQF
TRBV10-2	TRBJ1-1	ASGRGNTEAF
TRBV7-2	TRBJ1-1	ASSLDRGRTEAF
TRBV2	TRBJ1-5	ASSDLASFYTQH
TRBV5-6	TRBJ1-6	ASRTGTGLGPLH
TRBV9	TRBJ2-7	ASSAGLQRGRGEQY
TRBV11-2	TRBJ2-3	ASSFRETDTQY
TRBV28	TRBJ1-2	ASSPQGWEIANYGYT